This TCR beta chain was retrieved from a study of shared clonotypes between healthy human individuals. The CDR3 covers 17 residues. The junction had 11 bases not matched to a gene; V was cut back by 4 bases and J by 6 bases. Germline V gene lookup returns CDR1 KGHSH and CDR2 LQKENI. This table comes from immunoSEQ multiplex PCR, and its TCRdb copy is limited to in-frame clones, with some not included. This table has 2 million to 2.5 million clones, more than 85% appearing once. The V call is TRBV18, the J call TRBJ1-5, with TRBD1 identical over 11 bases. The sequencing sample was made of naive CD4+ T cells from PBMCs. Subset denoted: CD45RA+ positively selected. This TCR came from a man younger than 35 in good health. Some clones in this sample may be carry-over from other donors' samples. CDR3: CASSQSPRTGGGQPQHF. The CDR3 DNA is TGTGCCAGCTCACAGAGCCCTAGGACAGGGGGCGGTCAGCCCCAGCATTTT.